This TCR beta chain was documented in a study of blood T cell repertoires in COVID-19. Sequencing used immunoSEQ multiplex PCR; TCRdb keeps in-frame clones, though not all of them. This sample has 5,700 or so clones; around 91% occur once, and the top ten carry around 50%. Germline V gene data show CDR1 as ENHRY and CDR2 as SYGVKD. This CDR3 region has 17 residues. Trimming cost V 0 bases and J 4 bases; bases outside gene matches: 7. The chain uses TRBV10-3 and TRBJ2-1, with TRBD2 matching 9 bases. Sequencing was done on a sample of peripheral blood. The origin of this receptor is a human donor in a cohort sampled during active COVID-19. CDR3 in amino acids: CAISESAAGGPYNEQFF. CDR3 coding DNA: TGTGCCATCAGTGAGTCGGCTGCGGGAGGGCCATACAATGAGCAGTTCTTC.